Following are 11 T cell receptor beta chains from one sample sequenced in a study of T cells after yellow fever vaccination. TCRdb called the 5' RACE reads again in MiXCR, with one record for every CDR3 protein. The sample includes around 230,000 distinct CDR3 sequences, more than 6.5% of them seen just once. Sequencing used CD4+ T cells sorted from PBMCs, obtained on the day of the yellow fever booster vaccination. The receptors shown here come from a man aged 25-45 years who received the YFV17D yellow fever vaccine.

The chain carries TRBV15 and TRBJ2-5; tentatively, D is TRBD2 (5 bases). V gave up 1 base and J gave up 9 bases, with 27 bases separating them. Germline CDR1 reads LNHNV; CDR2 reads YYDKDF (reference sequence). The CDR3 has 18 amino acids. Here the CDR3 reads CATSRVHLALGMGSSQYF. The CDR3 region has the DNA TGTGCCACCAGCAGAGTCCACCTAGCACTCGGGATGGGGAGTTCCCAGTACTTC.

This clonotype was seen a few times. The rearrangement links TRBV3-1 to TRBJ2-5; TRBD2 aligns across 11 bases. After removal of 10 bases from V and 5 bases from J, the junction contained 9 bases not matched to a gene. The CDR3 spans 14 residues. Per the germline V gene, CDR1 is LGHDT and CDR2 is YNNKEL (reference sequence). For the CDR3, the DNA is TGTGCCACCAAGACTAGCGGGATTCTGGAGACCCAGTACTTC. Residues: CATKTSGILETQYF.

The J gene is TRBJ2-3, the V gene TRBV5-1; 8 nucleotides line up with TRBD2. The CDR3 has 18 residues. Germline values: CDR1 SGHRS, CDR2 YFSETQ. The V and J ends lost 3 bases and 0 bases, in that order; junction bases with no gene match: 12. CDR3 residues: CASSSLKSSGSSTDTQYF. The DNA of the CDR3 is TGCGCCAGCAGCTCGCTAAAATCTAGCGGGTCTAGCACAGATACGCAGTATTTT.

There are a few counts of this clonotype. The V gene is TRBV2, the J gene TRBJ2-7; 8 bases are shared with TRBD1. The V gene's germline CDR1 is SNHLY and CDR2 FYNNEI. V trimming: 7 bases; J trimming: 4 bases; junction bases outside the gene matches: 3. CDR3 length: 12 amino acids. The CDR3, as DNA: TGTGCCAGCACCAGGGGGCGATACGAGCAGTACTTC. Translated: CASTRGRYEQYF.

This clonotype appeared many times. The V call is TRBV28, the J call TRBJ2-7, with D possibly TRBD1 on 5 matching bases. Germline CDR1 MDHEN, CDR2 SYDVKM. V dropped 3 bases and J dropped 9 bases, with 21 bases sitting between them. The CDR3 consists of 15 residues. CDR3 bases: TGTGCCAGCAGTTTTTCGGGCAGGGCCCCGAATGGGCAGTACTTC. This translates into CASSFSGRAPNGQYF.

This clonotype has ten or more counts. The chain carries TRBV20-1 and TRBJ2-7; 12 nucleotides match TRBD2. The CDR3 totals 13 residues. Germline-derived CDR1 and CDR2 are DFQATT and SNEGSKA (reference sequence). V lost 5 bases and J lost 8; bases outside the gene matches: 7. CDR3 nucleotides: TGCAGTGCTGGAGGACTAGCGGGGACCAAGCAGTACTTC. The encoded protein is CSAGGLAGTKQYF.

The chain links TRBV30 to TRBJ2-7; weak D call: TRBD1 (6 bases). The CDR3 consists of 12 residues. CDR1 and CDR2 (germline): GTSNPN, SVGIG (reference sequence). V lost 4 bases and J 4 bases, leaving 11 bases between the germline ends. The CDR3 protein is CAWNREGYEQYF. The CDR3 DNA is TGTGCCTGGAACAGGGAAGGGTACGAGCAGTACTTC.

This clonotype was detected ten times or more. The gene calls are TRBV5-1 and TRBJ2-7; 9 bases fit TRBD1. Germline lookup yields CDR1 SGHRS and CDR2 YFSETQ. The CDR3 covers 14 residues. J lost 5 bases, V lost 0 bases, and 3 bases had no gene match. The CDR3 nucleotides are TGCGCCAGCAGCTTGGGGGACAGGGTCAACGAGCAGTACTTC. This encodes CASSLGDRVNEQYF.

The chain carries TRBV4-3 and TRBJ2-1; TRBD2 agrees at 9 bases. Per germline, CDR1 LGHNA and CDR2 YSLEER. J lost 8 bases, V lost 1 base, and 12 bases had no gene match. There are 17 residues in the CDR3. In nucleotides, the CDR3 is TGCGCCAGCAGCCAAGGGGAGGGACTAGCATTTGGGGATGAGCAGTTCTTC. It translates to CASSQGEGLAFGDEQFF.

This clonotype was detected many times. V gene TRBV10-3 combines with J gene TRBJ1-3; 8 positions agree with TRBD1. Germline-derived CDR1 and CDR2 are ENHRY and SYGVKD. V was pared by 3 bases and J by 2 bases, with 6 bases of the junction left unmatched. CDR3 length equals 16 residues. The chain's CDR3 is CAISDPGQAPGNTIYF. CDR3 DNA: TGTGCCATCAGTGACCCGGGACAGGCGCCTGGAAACACCATATATTTT.

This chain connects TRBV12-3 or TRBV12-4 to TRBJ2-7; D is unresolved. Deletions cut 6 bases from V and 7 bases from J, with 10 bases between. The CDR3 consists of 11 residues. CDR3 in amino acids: CASRGYKEQYF. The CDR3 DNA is TGTGCCAGCAGGGGGTACAAGGAGCAGTACTTC.